These 24 T cell receptor beta chains were sequenced from one sample in a study of blood T cell repertoires in COVID-19 (dated by TCRdb to 2018 to 2021). Library preparation was by the immunoSEQ multiplex PCR assay. TCRdb re-hosts the immuneACCESS table, in-frame sequences only. Its copies lack some clones; in the studies checked, an unresolved V gene accounts for under half of them, and the cause for the rest is not known. The sample includes around 230,000 clones, with around 87% observed a single time. 2.5% to 3.5% of the sample is taken by the ten largest. The sample consisted of PBMCs or T cells enriched from blood (not recorded which). The source is a woman aged 40 to 55 with acute COVID-19.

This clone has just one count. The chain uses TRBV4-1 and TRBJ1-1, with 8 positions matching TRBD1. J lost 11 bases, V lost 1 base, and 9 bases had no gene match. CDR1 MGHRA and CDR2 YSYEKL come from the germline V gene. The CDR3 loop spans 14 amino acids. For the CDR3, the DNA is TGCGCCAGCAGCCAAGTACCGGACAGGGTGGTTGCTTTCTTT. It translates to CASSQVPDRVVAFF.

V gene TRBV19 combines with J gene TRBJ2-1, with TRBD2 matching 11 bases. The CDR3 length is 17 residues. Germline-derived CDR1 and CDR2 are LNHDA and SQIVND (reference sequence). J lost 1 base, V lost 6 bases, and 8 bases had no gene match. Here the CDR3 reads CASSSAGLAESYNEQFF. The CDR3 bases are TGTGCCAGTAGCTCAGCGGGACTAGCGGAATCCTACAATGAGCAGTTCTTC.

The chain recombines TRBV7-8 with TRBJ2-4; a possible D gene is TRBD2 (5 bases). The V gene's germline CDR1 is SGHVS and CDR2 FQNEAQ. Trimming pared 2 bases from V and 0 bases from J, leaving 8 bases between. The CDR3 consists of 15 residues. The CDR3 protein is CASSLSGLAKNIQYF. CDR3 bases: TGTGCCAGCAGCTTAAGCGGTCTAGCCAAAAACATTCAGTACTTC.

CDR3 sequence reads: CASSYPTGKDTGELFF. The CDR3 nucleotides read TGTGCCAGCAGTTATCCGACCGGGAAAGACACCGGGGAGCTGTTTTTT. The chain links TRBV6-5 to TRBJ2-2; a weak D match, TRBD2 (5 bases). V was pared by 3 bases and J by 3 bases, with 14 bases between. CDR1 and CDR2 from the germline V gene are MNHEY and SVGAGI. This CDR3 has 16 residues.

This sequence joins TRBV5-1 and TRBJ1-1; 7 nucleotides match TRBD1. Unmatched junction bases numbered 7, after V lost 4 bases and J lost 7 bases. The V gene's germline CDR1 is SGHRS and CDR2 YFSETQ. The CDR3 spans 13 residues. Here the CDR3 reads CASSKGTANEAFF. The CDR3 DNA is TGCGCCAGCAGCAAAGGGACAGCTAATGAAGCTTTCTTT.

This sequence joins TRBV13 and TRBJ1-2; 8 bases fit TRBD1. The CDR3 extends over 14 amino acids. V gave up 5 bases and J gave up 4 bases; unmatched junction bases: 6. Germline V lookup: CDR1 PRHDT, CDR2 FYEKMQ (reference sequence). The chain's CDR3 is CASSPGTGPYGYTF. CDR3 nucleotides: TGTGCCAGCAGCCCCGGGACAGGACCCTATGGCTACACCTTC.

This chain uses TRBV13 with TRBJ2-5; TRBD1 aligns across 7 bases. V lost 5 bases to trimming and J lost 3 bases; unmatched junction nucleotides: 6. Germline V lookup: CDR1 PRHDT, CDR2 FYEKMQ (reference sequence). This CDR3 is built from 14 residues. The CDR3 reads CASSPTGTEETQYF. CDR3 DNA sequence: TGTGCCAGCAGCCCCACCGGGACAGAAGAGACCCAGTACTTC.

This chain connects TRBV5-4 to TRBJ2-2; perhaps TRBD2 as D (5 bases). Germline CDR1 is SGHNT and CDR2 is YYREEE (reference sequence). Between the trimmed V and J ends, which lost 0 bases and 0 bases, there was a span of 6 bases. The CDR3 contains 15 residues. CDR3 residues: CASSLGLTNTGELFF. The DNA for the CDR3 is TGTGCCAGCAGCTTGGGACTAACGAACACCGGGGAGCTGTTTTTT.

The chain joins TRBV18 to TRBJ2-2; 9 bases are shared with TRBD2. The CDR3 has 16 amino acids. With V trimmed by 2 bases and J by 5 bases, 6 bases remained unmatched. Germline CDR1 and CDR2: KGHSH and LQKENI. CDR3: CASSPGFTSGTGELFF. As DNA, the CDR3 is TGTGCCAGCTCACCAGGATTTACTAGCGGGACCGGGGAGCTGTTTTTT. The full variable domain, rest sourced from reference TRBV18 and TRBJ2-2, is NAGVMQNPRHLVRRRGQEARLRCSPMKGHSHVYWYRQLPEEGLKFMVYLQKENIIDESGMPKERFSAEFPKEGPSILRIQQVVRGDSAAYFCASSPGFTSGTGELFFGEGSRLTVL.

This rearrangement joins TRBV24-1 to TRBJ1-5, with 9 bases matching TRBD1. V shed 9 bases, J shed 4 bases, and the junction held 6 bases outside the gene matches. The germline V gene encodes CDR1 KGHDR and CDR2 SFDVKD. The CDR3 is 14 amino acids. CDR3 sequence: CATGGTGRNQPQHF. CDR3 in DNA: TGTGCCACCGGGGGGACAGGGAGGAATCAGCCCCAGCATTTT.

The chain employs TRBV5-8 and TRBJ2-5; 12 nucleotides agree with TRBD1. Germline trimming cut 4 bases from V and 2 bases from J; bases unmatched to any gene: 6. The CDR3 extends over 16 amino acids. Germline V gene sequence: CDR1 SGHTS, CDR2 YDEGEE. CDR3 amino acids: CASSHGTGGYQETQYF. CDR3 nucleotides: TGTGCCAGCAGCCACGGGACAGGGGGCTATCAAGAGACCCAGTACTTC.

The chain links TRBV19 to TRBJ1-3; unclear D gene. The CDR3 loop spans 14 amino acids. V lost 5 bases, J lost 2 bases, and 10 bases lay in between. Germline values: CDR1 LNHDA, CDR2 SQIVND (reference sequence). CDR3 coding DNA: TGTGCCAGTAGTCTTGAGGCAGCTGGAAACACCATATATTTT. Amino acids: CASSLEAAGNTIYF.

This clone has just one count. The genes are TRBV18 and TRBJ2-7; TRBD1 matches at 8 bases. The CDR3 is 18 residues long. J lost 4 bases, V lost 1 base, and 15 bases had no gene match. CDR1 KGHSH and CDR2 LQKENI come from the germline V gene. CDR3 sequence (DNA): TGTGCCAGCTCACCACTCAGGCAGGGGGCCTTTGGTCCTTACGAGCAGTACTTC. Translating it yields CASSPLRQGAFGPYEQYF.

V gene TRBV5-5 combines with J gene TRBJ1-3; no reliable D call. V lost 0 bases and J 0 bases, leaving 13 bases between the germline ends. CDR1 and CDR2 from the germline V gene are SGHKS and YYEKEE (reference sequence). The CDR3 runs 17 residues. The CDR3 loop reads CASSLVGGGVSGNTIYF. For the CDR3, the DNA is TGTGCCAGCAGCTTGGTGGGTGGCGGAGTCTCTGGAAACACCATATATTTT.

V is TRBV15 and J is TRBJ2-1; 8 nucleotides line up with TRBD2. J was trimmed by 2 bases and V by 0 bases; bases with no gene match: 6. CDR1 LNHNV and CDR2 YYDKDF come from the germline V gene (reference sequence). The CDR3 totals 17 residues. The CDR3 region is CATSRDPRLATYNEQFF. CDR3 nucleotide sequence: TGTGCCACCAGCAGAGATCCAAGACTAGCGACCTACAATGAGCAGTTCTTC.

DNA for the CDR3: TGTGCCAGCGGGACTCACACCGGGGAGCTGTTTTTT. As protein: CASGTHTGELFF. The chain joins TRBV12-3 or TRBV12-4 to TRBJ2-2; D is possibly TRBD2 (6 bases). CDR3 length: 12 residues. Trimming cost V 8 bases and J 3 bases, with 7 bases left between them.

The rearrangement links TRBV7-9 to TRBJ1-2, with D possibly TRBD1 on 6 matching bases. Germline V CDR1 and CDR2: SEHNR, FQNEAQ (reference sequence). The CDR3 loop spans 14 amino acids. The germline V and J ends were trimmed by 5 bases and 2 bases, with 12 bases remaining between them. The CDR3 nucleotides are TGTGCCAGCAGCGACAGCGACAGGAACTATGGCTACACCTTC. As protein: CASSDSDRNYGYTF.

The chain is built from TRBV7-9 and TRBJ2-7, with 12 bases matching TRBD2. The germline V gene has CDR1 SEHNR and CDR2 FQNEAQ (reference sequence). This CDR3 has 16 residues. V lost 6 bases, J lost 4 bases, and 10 bases stayed unmatched. The CDR3 region is CASSIPRTSGIYEQYF. Here the CDR3 DNA reads TGTGCCAGCAGTATTCCAAGGACTAGCGGGATTTACGAGCAGTACTTC.

The chain uses TRBV4-2 and TRBJ2-1, with TRBD2 as a possible D gene (8 bases). This CDR3 is built from 15 residues. V was pared by 1 base and J by 7 bases, with 14 bases between. The germline V gene encodes CDR1 LGHNA and CDR2 YNFKEQ. The CDR3, as DNA: TGTGCCAGCAGCCAAGTGGTAGCGGGACAGAATGAGCAGTTCTTC. Translated: CASSQVVAGQNEQFF.

V is TRBV19 and J is TRBJ1-1; TRBD1 aligns across 7 bases. The V segment lost 3 bases and the J segment 3 bases; nucleotides outside the gene matches: 13. The CDR3 has 17 residues. Germline CDR1 and CDR2: LNHDA and SQIVND (reference sequence). The CDR3 here is CASSITGVNSRDTEAFF. The CDR3, as DNA: TGTGCCAGTAGTATCACAGGGGTGAATAGTAGGGACACTGAAGCTTTCTTT.

The chain combines TRBV2 with TRBJ1-1; TRBD1 is a possible D gene (5 bases). CDR1 and CDR2 (germline): SNHLY, FYNNEI. The CDR3 is made up of 13 amino acids. Trimming left V 6 bases short and J 6 bases short, with 14 bases between. The CDR3 sequence is CASRFQGLSEAFF. CDR3 DNA sequence: TGTGCCAGCAGGTTCCAGGGCCTATCTGAAGCTTTCTTT.

The chain has TRBV7-2 and TRBJ2-7, with no clear D. The CDR3 contains 13 residues. V dropped 5 bases and J dropped 3 bases, with 11 bases sitting between them. CDR1 and CDR2 from the germline V gene are SGHTA and FQGNSA. DNA for the CDR3: TGTGCCAGCAGCCGATTTACCGGCTACGAGCAGTACTTC. This encodes CASSRFTGYEQYF.

This clone was counted between two and nine times. The chain employs TRBV15 and TRBJ2-6; D not certain. Germline V gives CDR1 LNHNV, CDR2 YYDKDF (reference sequence). This CDR3 region has 16 residues. Trimming shortened V by 0 bases and J by 0 bases, and 6 bases separated the two germline ends. The CDR3 region is CATSRDVGSGANVLTF. The CDR3 DNA is TGTGCCACCAGCAGAGATGTCGGCTCTGGGGCCAACGTCCTGACTTTC.

V and J are TRBV27 and TRBJ2-2; 10 bases align to TRBD2. J was trimmed by 8 bases and V by 2 bases; bases with no gene match: 8. Per the germline V gene, CDR1 is MNHEY and CDR2 is SMNVEV (reference sequence). The CDR3 is 16 residues long. CDR3 nucleotides: TGTGCCAGCAGTTTAGGGCCTAGCGGGAGTAAGGGGGAGCTGTTTTTT. Amino acids: CASSLGPSGSKGELFF.